Sequencing of this T cell receptor (beta chain) was carried out in a study of shared clonotypes between healthy human individuals. Notes on the study in general: Naive CD4 clonotype sharing across four donors was approximately 5.2%. Though the depth was large, rarefaction showed that sorted-subset sequencing was incomplete.

On this clone: Its antigen is unidentified.

Produced via immunoSEQ multiplex PCR; TCRdb's table is partial and in-frame only. This table holds about 1.1 million clones, approximately 80% found once. The V and J ends lost 4 bases and 0 bases respectively, with 15 bases between them. The CDR3 loop spans 16 amino acids. CDR1 and CDR2 (germline): LNHDA, SQIVND (reference sequence). The rearrangement joins TRBV19 to TRBJ1-1; D may be TRBD1 (5 bases). The specimen was memory CD4+ T cells from PBMCs. The sample's subset: CD45RA-negative fraction. This TCR was sampled from a man between 18 and 29 years old in good health. Some clones in this sample may be carry-over from other donors' samples. The chain's CDR3 is CASSSYRGEVNTEAFF. CDR3 nucleotides: TGTGCCAGTAGTAGTTACCGGGGGGAGGTGAACACTGAAGCTTTCTTT.